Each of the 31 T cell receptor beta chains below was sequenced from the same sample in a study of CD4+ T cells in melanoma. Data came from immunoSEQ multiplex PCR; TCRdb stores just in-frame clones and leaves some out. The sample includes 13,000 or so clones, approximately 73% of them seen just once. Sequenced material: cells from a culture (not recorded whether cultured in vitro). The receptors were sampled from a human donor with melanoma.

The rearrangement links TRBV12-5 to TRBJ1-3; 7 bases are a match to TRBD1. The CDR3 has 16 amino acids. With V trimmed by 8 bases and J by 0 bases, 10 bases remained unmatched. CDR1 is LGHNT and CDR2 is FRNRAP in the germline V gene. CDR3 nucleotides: TGTGCTAGTCAGGACAGGATAGGTTTCTCTGGAAACACCATATATTTT. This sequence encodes CASQDRIGFSGNTIYF. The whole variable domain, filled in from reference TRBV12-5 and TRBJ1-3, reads DARVTQTPRHKVTEMGQEVTMRCQPILGHNTVFWYRQTMMQGLELLAYFRNRAPLDDSGMPKDRFSAEMPDATLATLKIQPSEPRDSAVYFCASQDRIGFSGNTIYFGEGSWLTVV.

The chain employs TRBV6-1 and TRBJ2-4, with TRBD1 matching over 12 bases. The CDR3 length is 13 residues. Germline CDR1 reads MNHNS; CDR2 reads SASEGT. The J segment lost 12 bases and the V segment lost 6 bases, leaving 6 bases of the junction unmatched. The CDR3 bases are TGTGCCAGCAGCCAACCGGGACAGGGGGCTCAGTACTTC. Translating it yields CASSQPGQGAQYF.

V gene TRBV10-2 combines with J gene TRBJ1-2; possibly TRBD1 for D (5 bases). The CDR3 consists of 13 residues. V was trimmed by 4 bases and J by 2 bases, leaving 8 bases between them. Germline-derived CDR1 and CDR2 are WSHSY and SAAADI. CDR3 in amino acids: CASSGWTNYGYTF. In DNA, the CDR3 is TGCGCCAGCAGTGGGTGGACAAACTATGGCTACACCTTC.

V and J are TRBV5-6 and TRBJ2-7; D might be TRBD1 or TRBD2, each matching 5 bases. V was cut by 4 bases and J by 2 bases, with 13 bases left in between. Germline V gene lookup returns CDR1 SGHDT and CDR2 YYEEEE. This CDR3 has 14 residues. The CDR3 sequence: CASSPGTDTYEQYF. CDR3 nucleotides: TGTGCCAGCAGCCCCGGGACGGACACCTACGAGCAGTACTTC.

The CDR3 sequence: CASSEKGSSAQHF. DNA for the CDR3: TGTGCCAGCAGTGAAAAGGGGTCCTCGGCCCAGCATTTT. V and J are TRBV6-1 and TRBJ1-5, with a weak D call TRBD1 (5 bases). The CDR3 is made up of 13 amino acids. V was trimmed by 2 bases and J by 11 bases, leaving 13 bases between them. Looked up from germline, CDR1 is MNHNS and CDR2 is SASEGT.

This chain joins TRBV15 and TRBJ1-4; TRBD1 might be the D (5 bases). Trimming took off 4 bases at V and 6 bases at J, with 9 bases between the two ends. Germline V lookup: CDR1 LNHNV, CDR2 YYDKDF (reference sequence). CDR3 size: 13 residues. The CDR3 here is CATSKAGYEKLFF. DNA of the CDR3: TGTGCCACCAGCAAAGCAGGGTATGAAAAACTGTTTTTT.

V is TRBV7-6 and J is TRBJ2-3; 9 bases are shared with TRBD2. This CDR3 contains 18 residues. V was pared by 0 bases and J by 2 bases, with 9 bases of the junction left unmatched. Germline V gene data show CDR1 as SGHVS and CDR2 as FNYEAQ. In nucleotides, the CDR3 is TGTGCCAGCAGCTTAGCGGTCCGAGCGGGGGGAGTCACAGATACGCAGTATTTT. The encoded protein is CASSLAVRAGGVTDTQYF.

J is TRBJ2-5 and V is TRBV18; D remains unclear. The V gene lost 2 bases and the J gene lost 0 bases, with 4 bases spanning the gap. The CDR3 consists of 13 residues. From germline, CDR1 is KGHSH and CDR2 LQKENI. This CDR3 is CASSPGNQETQYF. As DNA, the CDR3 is TGTGCCAGCTCACCAGGTAACCAAGAGACCCAGTACTTC.

The CDR3 DNA sequence: TGTGCCATCAGTCGGGACTTCACAGATACGCAGTATTTT. Amino acids: CAISRDFTDTQYF. The chain joins TRBV10-3 to TRBJ2-3; perhaps TRBD2 as D (6 bases). CDR1 is ENHRY, CDR2 SYGVKD, per germline. The V and J ends lost 5 bases and 2 bases respectively, with 8 bases between them. The CDR3 extends over 13 amino acids.

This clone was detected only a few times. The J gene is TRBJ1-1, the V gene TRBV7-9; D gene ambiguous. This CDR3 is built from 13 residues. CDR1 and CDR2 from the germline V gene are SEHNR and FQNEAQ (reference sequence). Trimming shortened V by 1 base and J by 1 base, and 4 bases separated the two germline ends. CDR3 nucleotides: TGTGCCAGCAGCTTAGGTAGGAACACTGAAGCTTTCTTT. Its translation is CASSLGRNTEAFF.

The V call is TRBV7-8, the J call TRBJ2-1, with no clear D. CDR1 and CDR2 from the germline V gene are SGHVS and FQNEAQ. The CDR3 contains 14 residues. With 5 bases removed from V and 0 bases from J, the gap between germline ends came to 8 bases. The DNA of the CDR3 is TGTGCCAGCAGCCCTATGAGCTCCTACAATGAGCAGTTCTTC. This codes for CASSPMSSYNEQFF.

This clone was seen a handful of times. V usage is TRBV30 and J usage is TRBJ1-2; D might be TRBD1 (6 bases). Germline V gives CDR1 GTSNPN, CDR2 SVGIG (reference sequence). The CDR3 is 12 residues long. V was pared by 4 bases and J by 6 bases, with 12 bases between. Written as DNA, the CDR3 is TGTGCCTGGAAGGGGGAAGAGAATGGCTACACCTTC. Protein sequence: CAWKGEENGYTF. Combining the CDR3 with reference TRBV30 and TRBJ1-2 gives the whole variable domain SQTIHQWPATLVQPVGSPLSLECTVEGTSNPNLYWYRQAAGRGLQLLFYSVGIGQISSEVPQNLSASRPQDRQFILSSKKLLLSDSGFYLCAWKGEENGYTFGSGTRLTVV.

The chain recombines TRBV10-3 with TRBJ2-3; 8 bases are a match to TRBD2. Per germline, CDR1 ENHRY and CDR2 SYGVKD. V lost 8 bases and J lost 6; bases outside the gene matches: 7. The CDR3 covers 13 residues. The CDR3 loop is CAIGGTSWDTQYF. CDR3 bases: TGTGCCATCGGGGGGACTAGTTGGGATACGCAGTATTTT.

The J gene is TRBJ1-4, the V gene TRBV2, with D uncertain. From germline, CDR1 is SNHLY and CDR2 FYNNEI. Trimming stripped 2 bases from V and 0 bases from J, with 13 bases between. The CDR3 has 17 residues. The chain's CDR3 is CASSEWMYEATNEKLFF. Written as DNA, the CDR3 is TGTGCCAGCAGTGAATGGATGTACGAGGCAACTAATGAAAAACTGTTTTTT.

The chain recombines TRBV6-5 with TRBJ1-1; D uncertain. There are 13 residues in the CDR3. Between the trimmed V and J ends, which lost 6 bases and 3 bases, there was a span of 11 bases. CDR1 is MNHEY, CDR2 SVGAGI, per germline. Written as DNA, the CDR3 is TGTGCCAGCAGGCGGCAGGAGTACACTGAAGCTTTCTTT. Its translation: CASRRQEYTEAFF.

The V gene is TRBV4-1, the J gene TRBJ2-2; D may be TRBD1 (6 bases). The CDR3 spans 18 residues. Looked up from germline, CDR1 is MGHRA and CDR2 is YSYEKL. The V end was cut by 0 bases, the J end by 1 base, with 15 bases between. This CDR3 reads CASSQESGDWLNTGELFF. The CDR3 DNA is TGCGCCAGCAGCCAAGAATCAGGGGATTGGTTGAACACCGGGGAGCTGTTTTTT.

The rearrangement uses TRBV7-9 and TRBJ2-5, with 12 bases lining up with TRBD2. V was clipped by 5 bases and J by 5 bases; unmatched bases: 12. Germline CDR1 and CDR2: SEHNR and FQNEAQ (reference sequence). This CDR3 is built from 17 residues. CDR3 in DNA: TGTGCCAGCAGCCCGTCCAGACTAGCGGGGGAGCGGGAGACCCAGTACTTC. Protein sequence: CASSPSRLAGERETQYF.

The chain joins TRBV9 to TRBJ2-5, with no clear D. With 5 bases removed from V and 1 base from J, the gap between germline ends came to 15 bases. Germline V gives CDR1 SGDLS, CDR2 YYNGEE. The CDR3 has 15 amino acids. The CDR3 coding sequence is TGTGCCAGCAGTGGTAGTGGGTGGGGCCAAGAGACCCAGTACTTC. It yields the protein CASSGSGWGQETQYF. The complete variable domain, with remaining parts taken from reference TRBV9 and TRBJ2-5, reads DSGVTQTPKHLITATGQRVTLRCSPRSGDLSVYWYQQSLDQGLQFLIQYYNGEERAKGNILERFSAQQFPDLHSELNLSSLELGDSALYFCASSGSGWGQETQYFGPGTRLLVL.

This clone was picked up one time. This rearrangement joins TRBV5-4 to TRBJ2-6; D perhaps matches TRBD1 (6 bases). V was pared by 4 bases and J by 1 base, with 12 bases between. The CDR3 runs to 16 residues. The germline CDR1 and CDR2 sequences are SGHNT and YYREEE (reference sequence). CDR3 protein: CASSMIQGSGANVLTF. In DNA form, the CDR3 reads TGTGCCAGCAGCATGATACAGGGTTCTGGGGCCAACGTCCTGACTTTC.

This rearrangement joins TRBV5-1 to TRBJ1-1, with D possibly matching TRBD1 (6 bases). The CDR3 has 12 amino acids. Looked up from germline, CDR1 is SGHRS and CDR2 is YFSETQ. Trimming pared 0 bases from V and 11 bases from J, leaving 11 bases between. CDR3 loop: CASSLASGGAFF. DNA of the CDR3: TGCGCCAGCAGCTTGGCCTCCGGGGGCGCTTTCTTT.

CDR3 amino acids: CASSRQGQAFRYSPLHF. Written as DNA, the CDR3 is TGTGCCAGCAGTCGACAGGGACAGGCCTTTCGTTATTCACCCCTCCACTTT. This chain uses TRBV27 with TRBJ1-6; 8 bases map to TRBD1. Looked up from germline, CDR1 is MNHEY and CDR2 is SMNVEV (reference sequence). Trimming took 5 bases from V and 8 from J; bases not matched to a gene: 14. The CDR3 consists of 17 residues.

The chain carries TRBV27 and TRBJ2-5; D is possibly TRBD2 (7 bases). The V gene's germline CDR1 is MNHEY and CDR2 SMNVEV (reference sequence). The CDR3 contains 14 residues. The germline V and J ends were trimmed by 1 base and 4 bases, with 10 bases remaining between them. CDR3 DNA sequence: TGTGCCAGCAGTTTATTGGGAGGGGGAGAGACCCAGTACTTC. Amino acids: CASSLLGGGETQYF.

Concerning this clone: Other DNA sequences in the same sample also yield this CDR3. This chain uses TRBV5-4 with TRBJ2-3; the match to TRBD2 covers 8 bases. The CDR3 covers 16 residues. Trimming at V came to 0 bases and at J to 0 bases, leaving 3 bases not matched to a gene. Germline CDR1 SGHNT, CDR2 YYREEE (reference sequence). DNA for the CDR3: TGTGCCAGCAGCTTGGGAGCGGGGGTTAGCACAGATACGCAGTATTTT. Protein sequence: CASSLGAGVSTDTQYF.

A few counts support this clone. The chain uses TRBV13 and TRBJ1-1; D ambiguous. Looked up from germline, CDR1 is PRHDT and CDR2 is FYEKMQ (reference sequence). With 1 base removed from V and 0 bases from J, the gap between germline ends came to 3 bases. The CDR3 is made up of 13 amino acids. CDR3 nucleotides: TGTGCCAGCAGCTTAGAGCTGAACACTGAAGCTTTCTTT. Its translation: CASSLELNTEAFF.

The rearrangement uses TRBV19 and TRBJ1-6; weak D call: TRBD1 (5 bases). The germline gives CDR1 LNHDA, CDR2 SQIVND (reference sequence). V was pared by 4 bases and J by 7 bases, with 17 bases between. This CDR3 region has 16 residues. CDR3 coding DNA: TGTGCCAGTAGTAATACAGGCCTTGCGAGGAATTCACCCCTCCACTTT. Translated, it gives CASSNTGLARNSPLHF.

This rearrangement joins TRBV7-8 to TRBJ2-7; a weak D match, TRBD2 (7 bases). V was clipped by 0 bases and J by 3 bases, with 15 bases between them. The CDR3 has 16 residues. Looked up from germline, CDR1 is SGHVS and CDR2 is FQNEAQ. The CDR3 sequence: CASSLARVGGGYEQYF. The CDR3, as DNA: TGTGCCAGCAGCTTAGCGCGGGTGGGAGGGGGCTACGAGCAGTACTTC.

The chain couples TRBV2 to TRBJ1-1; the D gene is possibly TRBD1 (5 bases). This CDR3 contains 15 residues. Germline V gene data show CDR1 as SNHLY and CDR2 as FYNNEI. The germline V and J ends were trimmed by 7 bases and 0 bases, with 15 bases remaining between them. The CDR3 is CASTLTGTMNTEAFF. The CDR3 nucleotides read TGTGCCAGCACCCTCACCGGGACCATGAACACTGAAGCTTTCTTT.

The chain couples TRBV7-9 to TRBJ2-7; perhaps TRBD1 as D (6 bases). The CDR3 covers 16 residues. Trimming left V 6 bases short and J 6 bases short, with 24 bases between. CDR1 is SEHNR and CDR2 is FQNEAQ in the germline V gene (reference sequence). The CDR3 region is CASSRQGLGQIGEQYF. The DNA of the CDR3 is TGTGCCAGCAGTCGGCAGGGGCTCGGGCAGATAGGCGAGCAGTACTTC.

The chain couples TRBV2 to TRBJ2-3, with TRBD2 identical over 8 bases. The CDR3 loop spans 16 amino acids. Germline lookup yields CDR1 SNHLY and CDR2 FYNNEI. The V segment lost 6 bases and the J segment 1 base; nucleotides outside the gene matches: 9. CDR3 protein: CASSRWGRGGTDTQYF. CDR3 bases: TGTGCCAGCAGCCGCTGGGGGCGGGGGGGCACAGATACGCAGTATTTT.

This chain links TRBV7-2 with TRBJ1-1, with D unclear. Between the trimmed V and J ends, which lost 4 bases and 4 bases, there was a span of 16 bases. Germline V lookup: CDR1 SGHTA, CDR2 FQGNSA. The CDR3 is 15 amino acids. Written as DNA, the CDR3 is TGTGCCAGCAGCTCAATAGGACTGGGGATCACTGAAGCTTTCTTT. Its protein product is CASSSIGLGITEAFF.

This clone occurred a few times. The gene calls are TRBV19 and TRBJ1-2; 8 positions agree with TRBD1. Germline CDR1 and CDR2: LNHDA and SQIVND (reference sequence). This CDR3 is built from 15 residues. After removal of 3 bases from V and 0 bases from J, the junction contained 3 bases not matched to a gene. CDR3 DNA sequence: TGTGCCAGTAGTATCGGGACAGGCACTAACTATGGCTACACCTTC. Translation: CASSIGTGTNYGYTF.